These 20 T cell receptor beta chains came from one sample sequenced in a study of T cells after posttransplantation cyclophosphamide. Sequenced by immunoSEQ multiplex PCR; TCRdb stores in-frame clones only, minus some. Singletons are absent from the sample, which has 7,000 to 9,500 clones. Cyclophosphamide on days +3 and +4 followed busulfan-fludarabine conditioning and a marrow graft. The sequenced sample was PBMCs, obtained around 350 days after allogeneic stem cell transplant with posttransplant cyclophosphamide. The receptors shown here come from a male patient between 45 and 59 years old who received an allogeneic stem cell transplant from a related donor and was CMV-positive. T cells may partly derive from the graft donor.

In its sample, this clone ranks as medium-sized. The DNA for the CDR3 is TGTGCCAGCAGCTTACGAGCGGGGGGGCATACCGGGGAGCTGTTTTTT. Translating it yields CASSLRAGGHTGELFF. The chain employs TRBV7-2 and TRBJ2-2; 10 bases line up with TRBD2. This CDR3 comprises 16 residues. With 2 bases clipped from V and 5 bases from J, the junction kept 5 bases outside the gene matches. Germline CDR1 and CDR2: SGHTA and FQGNSA.

Relative to its sample, this clone is medium-sized. The J gene is TRBJ2-7, the V gene TRBV5-4; D possibly corresponds to TRBD1 (5 bases). CDR3 length: 15 amino acids. CDR1 and CDR2 (germline): SGHNT, YYREEE (reference sequence). V was clipped by 4 bases and J by 6 bases, with 20 bases between them. The CDR3 region has the DNA TGTGCCAGCAGCGCCGCGCAGGGTCAACTTGGCGAGCAGTACTTC. This gives the protein CASSAAQGQLGEQYF.

Many counts were recorded for this clone. V usage is TRBV6-5 and J usage is TRBJ1-2; TRBD1 is a possible D gene (6 bases). The V and J ends lost 5 bases and 6 bases respectively, with 19 bases between them. Germline V gene data show CDR1 as MNHEY and CDR2 as SVGAGI. The CDR3 consists of 15 residues. The CDR3 nucleotides read TGTGCCAGCAGTGCAGACCACCGGGACACCCATGGCTACACCTTC. Its protein product is CASSADHRDTHGYTF.

This clone was detected ten times or more. The chain's CDR3 is CASSQDDRGWDYTF. The CDR3 region has the DNA TGTGCCAGCAGCCAAGATGACAGGGGCTGGGACTACACCTTC. V is TRBV7-2 and J is TRBJ1-2; 8 nucleotides line up with TRBD1. Germline V gives CDR1 SGHTA, CDR2 FQGNSA. The CDR3 has 14 residues. The trim removed 5 bases at V and 10 bases at J, leaving 12 bases unmatched.

This clone came up many times. The J gene is TRBJ2-7, the V gene TRBV7-2; 9 bases map to TRBD2. The V segment lost 1 base and the J segment 6 bases; nucleotides outside the gene matches: 1. The CDR3 sequence is 13 residues long. Germline-derived CDR1 and CDR2 are SGHTA and FQGNSA. This CDR3 reads CASSLGAGGEQYF. For the CDR3, the DNA is TGTGCCAGCAGCTTAGGAGCGGGAGGCGAGCAGTACTTC.

This clone was seen repeatedly, ten times or more. The rearrangement links TRBV5-6 to TRBJ2-7; no clear D. From germline, CDR1 is SGHDT and CDR2 YYEEEE. Deletions cut 1 base from V and 1 base from J, with 3 bases between. This CDR3 comprises 12 residues. DNA for the CDR3: TGTGCCAGCAGCTTGCAATCCTACGAGCAGTACTTC. Protein sequence: CASSLQSYEQYF.

CDR3 in DNA: TGTGCCAGCAGGCTAAATAGGGACGGGGGGTATGGCTACACCTTC. It is translated as CASRLNRDGGYGYTF. The rearrangement joins TRBV27 to TRBJ1-2; maybe TRBD1 (5 bases). CDR1 MNHEY and CDR2 SMNVEV come from the germline V gene (reference sequence). Trimming removed 6 bases from V and 5 bases from J, with 19 bases in between. The CDR3 sequence is 15 residues long.

Ten or more counts support this clone. The gene calls are TRBV5-1 and TRBJ1-6; D possibly corresponds to TRBD1 (6 bases). Looked up from germline, CDR1 is SGHRS and CDR2 is YFSETQ. The CDR3 is made up of 16 amino acids. The V end was cut by 0 bases, the J end by 10 bases, with 17 bases between. CDR3 residues: CASSLGSGGAESPLHF. Here the CDR3 DNA reads TGCGCCAGCAGCTTGGGGTCGGGGGGCGCGGAATCACCCCTCCACTTT.

In its sample, this clone was seen many times. This chain connects TRBV10-3 to TRBJ2-5, with TRBD1 matching over 7 bases. This CDR3 comprises 13 residues. Losses at the gene ends were 10 bases for V and 2 bases for J; bases not matched to a gene: 7. Germline CDR1 and CDR2: ENHRY and SYGVKD. CDR3 sequence: CATGTDIQETQYF. As DNA, the CDR3 is TGTGCCACGGGGACAGATATACAAGAGACCCAGTACTTC.

This clone was detected many times. The rearrangement links TRBV6-5 to TRBJ1-4, with 9 bases fitting TRBD1. Trimming took 6 bases from V and 8 from J; bases not matched to a gene: 4. From germline, CDR1 is MNHEY and CDR2 SVGAGI. The CDR3 spans 13 residues. The CDR3 region has the DNA TGTGCCAGCAGCAGAGACAGGGGGGAAAAACTGTTTTTT. As protein: CASSRDRGEKLFF.

In this sample, this clone turned up many times. The chain joins TRBV2 to TRBJ1-6; 9 bases align to TRBD1. With 8 bases clipped from V and 10 bases from J, the junction kept 3 bases outside the gene matches. The CDR3 runs to 12 residues. Germline V gene data show CDR1 as SNHLY and CDR2 as FYNNEI. CDR3 region: CASLGTGSPLHF. In nucleotides, the CDR3 is TGTGCCAGCCTCGGGACAGGGTCACCCCTCCACTTT. The full variable domain, its missing parts supplied by reference TRBV2 and TRBJ1-6, is EPEVTQTPSHQVTQMGQEVILRCVPISNHLYFYWYRQILGQKVEFLVSFYNNEISEKSEIFDDQFSVERPDGSNFTLKIRSTKLEDSAMYFCASLGTGSPLHFGNGTRLTVT.

The chain is built from TRBV28 and TRBJ2-2; D perhaps matches TRBD1 (6 bases). CDR3 length: 13 residues. Trimming removed 7 bases at V and 3 bases at J, with 9 bases between. Germline V gene lookup returns CDR1 MDHEN and CDR2 SYDVKM. CDR3 region: CASKEGDTGELFF. In DNA form, the CDR3 reads TGTGCCAGCAAAGAGGGGGACACCGGGGAGCTGTTTTTT.

In its sample, this clone was seen many times. The chain employs TRBV19 and TRBJ1-4, with D tentatively TRBD1 (5 bases). The ends were cut back, 5 bases at V and 12 bases at J, with 19 bases in the middle. Germline-derived CDR1 and CDR2 are LNHDA and SQIVND (reference sequence). The CDR3 has 14 amino acids. The CDR3, as DNA: TGTGCCAGTAGTGAGTGGGAAGGGGAAGAACAACTGTTTTTT. The encoded protein is CASSEWEGEEQLFF.

In this sample, this clone turned up many times. The rearrangement joins TRBV5-1 to TRBJ2-3; TRBD1 is a possible D gene (6 bases). This CDR3 is 15 amino acids long. V shed 2 bases and J shed 3 bases, with 13 bases lying between them. Germline V gives CDR1 SGHRS, CDR2 YFSETQ. In DNA, the CDR3 is TGCGCCAGCAGCTTACAGGGATTCGATACAGATACGCAGTATTTT. This sequence encodes CASSLQGFDTDTQYF.

There are many counts of this clone. This chain joins TRBV4-1 and TRBJ2-7; 12 nucleotides align to TRBD1. Germline CDR1 MGHRA, CDR2 YSYEKL. The CDR3 totals 18 residues. The trim removed 4 bases at V and 4 bases at J, leaving 14 bases unmatched. The CDR3 reads CASSRIPGTGGNVYEQYF. Written as DNA, the CDR3 is TGCGCCAGCAGCCGGATTCCCGGGACAGGGGGCAATGTATACGAGCAGTACTTC.

This clone is categorized as medium-sized (0.01 to 0.1%). The chain combines TRBV7-2 with TRBJ2-1, with 9 nucleotides matching TRBD2. CDR3 length: 16 amino acids. J gave up 7 bases and V 5 bases, and 12 bases lay outside the gene matches. Looked up from germline, CDR1 is SGHTA and CDR2 is FQGNSA. CDR3 nucleotide sequence: TGTGCCAGCAGCCCTCAAGGGGCGGGGGGGCGGAATGAGCAGTTCTTC. This encodes CASSPQGAGGRNEQFF.

This clone appeared many times. This rearrangement joins TRBV18 to TRBJ1-1; 7 bases fit TRBD1. This CDR3 contains 15 residues. Losses at the gene ends were 1 base for V and 4 bases for J; bases not matched to a gene: 6. The V gene's germline CDR1 is KGHSH and CDR2 LQKENI. CDR3 nucleotides: TGTGCCAGCTCACCACAGTTGACAGGGAGCACTGAAGCTTTCTTT. Translation: CASSPQLTGSTEAFF. The whole variable domain, filled in from reference TRBV18 and TRBJ1-1, reads NAGVMQNPRHLVRRRGQEARLRCSPMKGHSHVYWYRQLPEEGLKFMVYLQKENIIDESGMPKERFSAEFPKEGPSILRIQQVVRGDSAAYFCASSPQLTGSTEAFFGQGTRLTVV.

This chain links TRBV11-2 with TRBJ2-3; D is perhaps TRBD1 (6 bases). Between the trimmed V and J ends, which lost 3 bases and 4 bases, there was a span of 17 bases. This CDR3 comprises 16 residues. Germline V gene sequence: CDR1 SGHAT, CDR2 FQNNGV. The CDR3, as DNA: TGTGCCAGCAGCTTCTATGGGGGCGCCGGAGCAGATACGCAGTATTTT. Translation gives CASSFYGGAGADTQYF.

A few counts support this clone. A read error may account for a junction end that differs from germline. The chain has TRBV6-5 and TRBJ1-2; no clear D gene. Germline loops: CDR1 MNHEY, CDR2 SVGAGI. This CDR3 is built from 13 residues. The chain's CDR3 is CAGSYSIEYGYTF. The CDR3 nucleotides read TGTGCCGGCAGTTACTCGATAGAGTATGGCTACACCTTC.

The rearrangement links TRBV7-2 to TRBJ2-7; 11 bases are shared with TRBD1. Germline V gives CDR1 SGHTA, CDR2 FQGNSA. The CDR3 has 14 amino acids. The V gene end was trimmed by 5 bases and the J gene end by 6 bases; junction bases not matched to a gene: 6. CDR3 amino acids: CASSTRDRGGEQYF. CDR3 sequence (DNA): TGTGCCAGCAGCACACGGGACAGGGGGGGCGAGCAGTACTTC. The full variable domain, its missing parts supplied by reference TRBV7-2 and TRBJ2-7, is GAGVSQSPSNKVTEKGKDVELRCDPISGHTALYWYRQSLGQGLEFLIYFQGNSAPDKSGLPSDRFSAERTGGSVSTLTIQRTQQEDSAVYLCASSTRDRGGEQYFGPGTRLTVT.